The 24 T cell receptor beta chains in this list originate from one sample, sequenced in a study of shared T cell receptors in the human thymus. Sequenced by immunoSEQ multiplex PCR; TCRdb stores in-frame clones only, minus some. Of 720,000 or so clones listed, 80% to 90% were seen once; the top ten hold 0.0095% to 0.013%. This sample also appeared in a second study, on human thymus T cells.

Sequencing input: thymocytes. The receptors were gathered from a girl under three years old with a congenital heart defect.

J is TRBJ2-3 and V is TRBV4-1; D is possibly TRBD1 (5 bases). The V end lost 0 bases, the J end lost 0 bases, and 19 bases lay between the germline ends. Germline V gene data show CDR1 as MGHRA and CDR2 as YSYEKL. The CDR3 length is 19 residues. CDR3 residues: CASSQDRTQGPSSTDTQYF. DNA of the CDR3: TGCGCCAGCAGCCAAGATCGGACGCAGGGCCCGTCTAGCACAGATACGCAGTATTTT.

The rearrangement uses TRBV2 and TRBJ1-4; weak D call: TRBD1 (5 bases). The V and J ends lost 6 bases and 4 bases respectively, with 15 bases between them. The CDR3 contains 15 residues. Germline-derived CDR1 and CDR2 are SNHLY and FYNNEI. CDR3 in amino acids: CASRLRDVNNEKLFF. The CDR3 nucleotides are TGTGCCAGCAGACTGCGGGACGTGAATAATGAAAAACTGTTTTTT. The complete variable domain, with remaining parts taken from reference TRBV2 and TRBJ1-4, reads EPEVTQTPSHQVTQMGQEVILRCVPISNHLYFYWYRQILGQKVEFLVSFYNNEISEKSEIFDDQFSVERPDGSNFTLKIRSTKLEDSAMYFCASRLRDVNNEKLFFGSGTQLSVL.

This clone was counted once. The rearrangement joins TRBV27 to TRBJ2-6; D possibly corresponds to TRBD2 (5 bases). In germline, CDR1 is MNHEY, CDR2 SMNVEV (reference sequence). V was trimmed by 3 bases and J by 1 base, leaving 7 bases between them. The CDR3 covers 15 residues. The CDR3, as DNA: TGTGCCAGCAGTTTCGAGGGTTCTGGGGCCAACGTCCTGACTTTC. It translates to CASSFEGSGANVLTF.

This chain links TRBV4-1 with TRBJ1-4, with TRBD1 matching over 8 bases. Germline V lookup: CDR1 MGHRA, CDR2 YSYEKL. V lost 5 bases and J lost 7; bases outside the gene matches: 9. This CDR3 is built from 15 residues. In nucleotides, the CDR3 is TGCGCCAGCAGCGGACCGGGACAGGAAGCTGAAAAACTGTTTTTT. This codes for CASSGPGQEAEKLFF.

This chain uses TRBV7-8 with TRBJ2-5; tentative D call: TRBD1 (7 bases). The CDR3 loop spans 17 amino acids. Germline CDR1 and CDR2: SGHVS and FQNEAQ. The V and J ends lost 5 bases and 0 bases respectively, with 19 bases between them. The CDR3 is CASSPVGGGEYQETQYF. CDR3 DNA sequence: TGTGCCAGCAGCCCGGTAGGGGGCGGGGAGTACCAAGAGACCCAGTACTTC.

This chain joins TRBV5-6 and TRBJ2-7, with 7 positions matching TRBD2. Germline CDR1 and CDR2: SGHDT and YYEEEE. The CDR3 totals 19 residues. V shed 0 bases, J shed 2 bases, and the junction held 17 bases outside the gene matches. Written as DNA, the CDR3 is TGTGCCAGCAGCTTGGCCCGGGACTACCTAACACGAACACCCTACGAGCAGTACTTC. Its protein product is CASSLARDYLTRTPYEQYF.

The chain has TRBV5-6 and TRBJ1-2, with 7 bases matching TRBD1. CDR1 SGHDT and CDR2 YYEEEE come from the germline V gene. The J segment lost 5 bases and the V segment lost 4 bases, leaving 17 bases of the junction unmatched. This CDR3 spans 17 amino acids. CDR3 in DNA: TGTGCCAGCAGCCACTGCCAATCAACAGGGGCGGGATATGGCTACACCTTC. Translated: CASSHCQSTGAGYGYTF.

This clone occurred a few times. The rearrangement joins TRBV9 to TRBJ2-3; 9 bases map to TRBD2. V lost 0 bases and J lost 2; bases outside the gene matches: 10. The CDR3 spans 18 residues. CDR1 and CDR2 from the germline V gene are SGDLS and YYNGEE. The DNA of the CDR3 is TGTGCCAGCAGCGTAGGGCCAAAAGGGACTAGCTCCACAGATACGCAGTATTTT. It encodes CASSVGPKGTSSTDTQYF. Complete variable domain (other parts from reference TRBV9 and TRBJ2-3): DSGVTQTPKHLITATGQRVTLRCSPRSGDLSVYWYQQSLDQGLQFLIQYYNGEERAKGNILERFSAQQFPDLHSELNLSSLELGDSALYFCASSVGPKGTSSTDTQYFGPGTRLTVL.

The chain is built from TRBV27 and TRBJ2-1; D call uncertain. Germline CDR1 is MNHEY and CDR2 is SMNVEV (reference sequence). The CDR3 sequence is 14 residues long. Trimming removed 4 bases at V and 4 bases at J, with 11 bases between. Here the CDR3 DNA reads TGTGCCAGCAGTTCAACCCCCCGGTACAATGAGCAGTTCTTC. Protein product: CASSSTPRYNEQFF.

CDR3 nucleotide sequence: TGTGCCAGCAGCGTAGGGGGGTCTAGCGGGGCGATAGCAGATACGCAGTATTTT. This translates into CASSVGGSSGAIADTQYF. The chain is built from TRBV9 and TRBJ2-3, with TRBD2 matching 9 bases. CDR3 length: 18 amino acids. The ends lost 0 bases at V and 4 bases at J; junction bases unmatched: 12. In germline, CDR1 is SGDLS, CDR2 YYNGEE. Full variable domain (outside the CDR3, taken from reference TRBV9 and TRBJ2-3): DSGVTQTPKHLITATGQRVTLRCSPRSGDLSVYWYQQSLDQGLQFLIQYYNGEERAKGNILERFSAQQFPDLHSELNLSSLELGDSALYFCASSVGGSSGAIADTQYFGPGTRLTVL.

The rearrangement links TRBV5-1 to TRBJ2-7, with D possibly being TRBD2 (6 bases). Per the germline V gene, CDR1 is SGHRS and CDR2 is YFSETQ. The length of the CDR3 is 14 residues. Trimming left V 1 base short and J 12 bases short, with 20 bases between. CDR3 nucleotide sequence: TGCGCCAGCAGCTTGTATTCTCTGAGGGACTTGGTGTACTTC. It yields the protein CASSLYSLRDLVYF.

The chain links TRBV6-1 to TRBJ2-7; 7 bases align to TRBD1. Germline lookup yields CDR1 MNHNS and CDR2 SASEGT. V lost 4 bases, J lost 2 bases, and 11 bases stayed unmatched. This CDR3 contains 16 residues. DNA of the CDR3: TGTGCCAGCAGTGGCCACAGGGGAGTATCGCCCTACGAGCAGTACTTC. Protein: CASSGHRGVSPYEQYF.

The chain joins TRBV18 to TRBJ1-1; 9 bases fit TRBD1. This CDR3 comprises 14 residues. V was clipped by 3 bases and J by 6 bases; unmatched bases: 5. Germline CDR1 and CDR2: KGHSH and LQKENI. The chain's CDR3 is CASSPETGGAEAFF. In DNA, the CDR3 is TGTGCCAGCTCACCCGAAACAGGGGGCGCTGAAGCTTTCTTT.

The chain combines TRBV9 with TRBJ1-2; 8 bases are shared with TRBD1. Trimming removed 0 bases from V and 8 bases from J; junction bases left unmatched: 6. This CDR3 spans 14 amino acids. Germline-derived CDR1 and CDR2 are SGDLS and YYNGEE. The CDR3 sequence is CASSVVTGDGGYTF. The CDR3 nucleotides are TGTGCCAGCAGCGTAGTGACAGGGGATGGCGGCTACACCTTC.

The chain joins TRBV11-1 to TRBJ2-6; D might be TRBD2 (7 bases). This CDR3 is built from 19 residues. V dropped 2 bases and J dropped 0 bases, with 17 bases sitting between them. The V gene's germline CDR1 is SGHAT and CDR2 FQDESV (reference sequence). CDR3 amino acids: CASSLPWGGPLSGANVLTF. In nucleotides, the CDR3 is TGTGCCAGCAGCTTACCCTGGGGGGGCCCTCTCTCTGGGGCCAACGTCCTGACTTTC.

The chain joins TRBV4-1 to TRBJ2-7; the D gene is possibly TRBD2 (6 bases). Trimming pared 4 bases from V and 2 bases from J, leaving 15 bases between. CDR3 length: 15 residues. Looked up from germline, CDR1 is MGHRA and CDR2 is YSYEKL. The CDR3 nucleotides are TGCGCCAGCAGCCGTCGACTAGTACCCACCTACGAGCAGTACTTC. Amino acid sequence: CASSRRLVPTYEQYF.

CDR3 DNA: TGTGCCACCAGCAGAGAATACAGTTATCCGGGGGTCCAAGAGACCCAGTACTTC. Translation gives CATSREYSYPGVQETQYF. V gene TRBV15 combines with J gene TRBJ2-5, with D possibly being TRBD2 (6 bases). Germline V CDR1 and CDR2: LNHNV, YYDKDF (reference sequence). The CDR3 runs 18 residues. Trimming pared 0 bases from V and 1 base from J, leaving 18 bases between. The whole variable domain, filled in from reference TRBV15 and TRBJ2-5, reads DAMVIQNPRYQVTQFGKPVTLSCSQTLNHNVMYWYQQKSSQAPKLLFHYYDKDFNNEADTPDNFQSRRPNTSFCFLDIRSPGLGDTAMYLCATSREYSYPGVQETQYFGPGTRLLVL.

V usage is TRBV9 and J usage is TRBJ1-2; D is undetermined. V was shortened by 4 bases and J by 8 bases, with 24 bases between the two germline ends. The CDR3 consists of 16 residues. Germline lookup yields CDR1 SGDLS and CDR2 YYNGEE. The CDR3 nucleotides are TGTGCCAGCAGCCCCTCCCCCGGCCTGACATCGGGGGGCTACACCTTC. It translates to CASSPSPGLTSGGYTF.

The chain joins TRBV9 to TRBJ2-7; 8 bases line up with TRBD2. J gave up 4 bases and V 2 bases, and 8 bases lay outside the gene matches. The CDR3 length is 15 residues. Germline values: CDR1 SGDLS, CDR2 YYNGEE. CDR3 residues: CASSVHSGAKYEQYF. The CDR3 bases are TGTGCCAGCAGCGTTCATAGCGGGGCCAAATACGAGCAGTACTTC.

The chain has TRBV2 and TRBJ1-3; TRBD1 agrees at 11 bases. The germline V gene encodes CDR1 SNHLY and CDR2 FYNNEI. After removal of 11 bases from V and 8 bases from J, the junction contained 11 bases not matched to a gene. The CDR3 loop spans 14 amino acids. The CDR3 loop reads CADHPGTGGHTIYF. CDR3 nucleotides: TGTGCCGACCACCCAGGGACAGGGGGTCACACCATATATTTT.

The J gene is TRBJ1-2, the V gene TRBV6-1; the match to TRBD1 covers 10 bases. From germline, CDR1 is MNHNS and CDR2 SASEGT. Unmatched junction bases numbered 8, after V lost 0 bases and J lost 4 bases. The CDR3 consists of 17 residues. The CDR3 DNA reads as TGTGCCAGCAGTGAAGCCCCGGGACAGGGGAGGCTCTATGGCTACACCTTC. Residues: CASSEAPGQGRLYGYTF.

The J gene is TRBJ1-2, the V gene TRBV28; tentatively, D is TRBD1 (6 bases). Deletions cut 8 bases from V and 1 base from J, with 23 bases between. Per germline, CDR1 MDHEN and CDR2 SYDVKM. The CDR3 covers 17 residues. CDR3 in amino acids: CASSSRPRTVINYGYTF. The CDR3 region has the DNA TGTGCCAGCTCTAGCCGCCCCCGGACAGTGATTAACTATGGCTACACCTTC.

The rearrangement joins TRBV5-1 to TRBJ1-2; 9 bases are shared with TRBD1. The CDR3 is made up of 13 amino acids. V gave up 5 bases and J gave up 8 bases; unmatched junction bases: 7. Germline V lookup: CDR1 SGHRS, CDR2 YFSETQ. This CDR3 is CASSQGQGMGYTF. Here the CDR3 DNA reads TGCGCCAGCAGTCAGGGACAGGGTATGGGCTACACCTTC.

The V and J genes are TRBV5-5 and TRBJ1-6; perhaps TRBD1 as D (5 bases). The CDR3 length is 16 residues. Trimming took off 4 bases at V and 8 bases at J, with 19 bases between the two ends. Germline assignment: CDR1 SGHKS and CDR2 YYEKEE (reference sequence). As DNA, the CDR3 is TGTGCCAGCAGCGAGATTACCCAGATAGGGGATTCACCCCTCCACTTT. It yields the protein CASSEITQIGDSPLHF.